These 11 T cell receptor beta chains were sequenced from one sample in a study of Ad26.COV2.S vaccination and SARS-CoV-2 variants. Regarding treatment: around 19 received Ad26.COV2.S at low or high dose, single or two shots; five or six received placebo; per-sample allocation not given. Day 63 after the first vaccine or placebo injection was the time point for sampling. Profiling relied on immunoSEQ multiplex PCR, and the TCRdb table lists in-frame clones only, not all of them. The sample holds fewer than 800,000 clones; around 90% are singletons and the top ten take about 1.5%. This specimen was peripheral blood, taken in a trial of Ad26.COV2.S vaccine versus placebo. These receptors were obtained from a person between 18 and 60 years old who received the Ad26.COV2.S COVID-19 vaccine or a placebo.

V usage is TRBV6-6 and J usage is TRBJ1-2; 7 bases match TRBD1. The J segment lost 8 bases and the V segment lost 1 base, leaving 4 bases of the junction unmatched. Germline V CDR1 and CDR2: MNHNY, SVGAGI (reference sequence). The CDR3 extends over 13 amino acids. CDR3 sequence: CASSYLAGGGYTF. The DNA for the CDR3 is TGTGCCAGCAGTTACTTGGCAGGGGGAGGCTACACCTTC.

This chain uses TRBV6-5 with TRBJ1-1; D is ambiguous. In germline, CDR1 is MNHEY, CDR2 SVGAGI. The CDR3 runs to 14 residues. Trimming left V 2 bases short and J 6 bases short, with 13 bases between. CDR3 sequence reads: CASSYASWEAEAFF. The CDR3 nucleotides are TGTGCCAGCAGTTACGCGTCCTGGGAAGCTGAAGCTTTCTTT.

This chain connects TRBV3-1 (or the pseudogene TRBV3-2) to TRBJ2-1, with no clear D. The CDR3 is made up of 12 amino acids. V was trimmed by 4 bases and J by 4 bases, leaving 5 bases between them. Germline-derived CDR1 and CDR2 are LGHDT and YNNKEL (reference sequence). CDR3 sequence: CASSRLYNEQFF. CDR3 nucleotides: TGTGCCAGCAGCCGACTGTACAATGAGCAGTTCTTC.

The rearrangement joins TRBV3-1 (or the pseudogene TRBV3-2) to TRBJ1-6; D perhaps matches TRBD1 (6 bases). Trimming removed 4 bases at V and 3 bases at J, with 13 bases between. CDR1 and CDR2 (germline): LGHDT, YNNKEL (reference sequence). The CDR3 loop spans 16 amino acids. The CDR3 region has the DNA TGTGCCAGCAGCCCCCAGGGGCCCTACTATAATTCACCCCTCCACTTT. Protein: CASSPQGPYYNSPLHF.

The chain is built from TRBV3-1 (or the pseudogene TRBV3-2) and TRBJ1-3, with D possibly being TRBD1 (5 bases). Trimming left V 5 bases short and J 3 bases short, with 5 bases between. Germline CDR1 LGHDT, CDR2 YNNKEL (reference sequence). CDR3 length equals 12 residues. Here the CDR3 DNA reads TGTGCCAGCAGCAGGGGTGGAAACACCATATATTTT. It translates to CASSRGGNTIYF.

The chain uses TRBV10-3 and TRBJ1-2, with D possibly TRBD1 on 5 matching bases. V lost 6 bases and J lost 4, with 9 bases in between. Germline V lookup: CDR1 ENHRY, CDR2 SYGVKD. The CDR3 contains 12 residues. CDR3 region: CAIRTDTYGYTF. The CDR3 nucleotides read TGTGCCATCAGGACGGACACCTATGGCTACACCTTC.

The chain carries TRBV7-2 and TRBJ2-7; 11 nucleotides line up with TRBD2. The V and J ends lost 2 bases and 1 base, in that order; junction bases with no gene match: 4. Germline-derived CDR1 and CDR2 are SGHTA and FQGNSA. The CDR3 totals 16 residues. The CDR3 DNA reads as TGTGCCAGCAGCTTACGGGGACTAGCGGCTTCCTACGAGCAGTACTTC. Protein product: CASSLRGLAASYEQYF.

This clone showed up just a few times. The rearrangement links TRBV7-9 to TRBJ1-2; the match to TRBD1 covers 10 bases. This CDR3 has 16 residues. Trimming at V came to 2 bases and at J to 4 bases, leaving 7 bases not matched to a gene. Germline values: CDR1 SEHNR, CDR2 FQNEAQ (reference sequence). In DNA form, the CDR3 reads TGTGCCAGCAGCTTAACACCCGGACAGGGGGGCTATGGCTACACCTTC. It is translated as CASSLTPGQGGYGYTF.

This chain links TRBV29-1 with TRBJ2-1, with 11 bases fitting TRBD2. In germline, CDR1 is SQVTM, CDR2 ANQGSEA. The CDR3 totals 16 residues. Trimming removed 7 bases from V and 6 bases from J; junction bases left unmatched: 14. The chain's CDR3 is CSAPPPLAGAFNEQFF. The CDR3 nucleotides are TGCAGCGCCCCCCCTCCACTAGCGGGAGCGTTCAATGAGCAGTTCTTC.

This clone was recorded only once. The CDR3 sequence is CASSQDYGITGELFF. DNA of the CDR3: TGTGCCAGCAGCCAAGATTACGGGATCACCGGGGAGCTGTTTTTT. The chain combines TRBV4-2 with TRBJ2-2; weak D call: TRBD2 (5 bases). Trimming pared 0 bases from V and 4 bases from J, leaving 9 bases between. Germline assignment: CDR1 LGHNA and CDR2 YNFKEQ. The CDR3 sequence is 15 residues long.

The V gene is TRBV5-1, the J gene TRBJ2-2; TRBD2 matches 7 bases. Germline V lookup: CDR1 SGHRS, CDR2 YFSETQ. V was pared by 3 bases and J by 2 bases, with 7 bases of the junction left unmatched. The CDR3 loop spans 16 amino acids. CDR3 residues: CASSSSGWPNTGELFF. CDR3 DNA: TGCGCCAGCAGCTCTAGCGGATGGCCCAACACCGGGGAGCTGTTTTTT.